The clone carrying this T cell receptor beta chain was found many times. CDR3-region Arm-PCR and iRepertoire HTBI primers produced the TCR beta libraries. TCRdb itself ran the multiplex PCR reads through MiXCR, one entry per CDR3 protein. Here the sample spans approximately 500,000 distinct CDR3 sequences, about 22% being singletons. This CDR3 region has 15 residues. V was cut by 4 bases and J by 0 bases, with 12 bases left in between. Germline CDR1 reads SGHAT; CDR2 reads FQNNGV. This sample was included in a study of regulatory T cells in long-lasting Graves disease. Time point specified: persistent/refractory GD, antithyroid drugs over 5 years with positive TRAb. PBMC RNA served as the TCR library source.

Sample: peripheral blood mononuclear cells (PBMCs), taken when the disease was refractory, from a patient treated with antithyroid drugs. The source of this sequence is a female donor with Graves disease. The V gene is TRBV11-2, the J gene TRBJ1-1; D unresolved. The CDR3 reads CASSSGIRLNTEAFF. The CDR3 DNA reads TGTGCCAGCAGCTCCGGCATCCGTCTGAACACTGAAGCTTTCTTT.